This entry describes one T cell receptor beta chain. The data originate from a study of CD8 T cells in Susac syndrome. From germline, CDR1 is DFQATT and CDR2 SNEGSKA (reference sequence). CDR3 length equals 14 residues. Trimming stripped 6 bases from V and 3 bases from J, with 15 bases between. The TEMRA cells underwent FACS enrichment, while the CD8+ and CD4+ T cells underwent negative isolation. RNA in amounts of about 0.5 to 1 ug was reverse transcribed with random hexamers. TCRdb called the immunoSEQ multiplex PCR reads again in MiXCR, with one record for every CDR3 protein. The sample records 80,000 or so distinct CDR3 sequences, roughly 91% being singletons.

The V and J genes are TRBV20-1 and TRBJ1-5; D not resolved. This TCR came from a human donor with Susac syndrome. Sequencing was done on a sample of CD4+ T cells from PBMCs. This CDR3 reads CSARRGMANQPQHF. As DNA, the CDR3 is TGCAGTGCCCGTCGGGGAATGGCCAATCAGCCCCAGCATTTT.